A single sample is the source of the 14 T cell receptor beta chains below, sequenced in a study of blood T cell repertoires in COVID-19. Assay: immunoSEQ multiplex PCR; the TCRdb copy retains only in-frame clones and omits some. The table includes roughly 500,000 clones, over 75% detected once. The sequenced material came from PBMCs or T cells enriched from blood (not recorded which). The receptors stem from a woman aged 40-49 years who had recovered from COVID-19.

CDR3 residues: CASSLDFSGTQYF. The CDR3 nucleotides are TGCGCCAGCAGCTTGGACTTTTCGGGGACCCAGTACTTC. V and J are TRBV5-1 and TRBJ2-5; no clear D gene. In germline, CDR1 is SGHRS, CDR2 YFSETQ. The CDR3 runs 13 residues. Trimming took 0 bases from V and 7 from J, leaving 10 bases between them. Variable domain in full (rest from reference TRBV5-1 and TRBJ2-5): KAGVTQTPRYLIKTRGQQVTLSCSPISGHRSVSWYQQTPGQGLQFLFEYFSETQRNKGNFPGRFSGRQFSNSRSEMNVSTLELGDSALYLCASSLDFSGTQYFGPGTRLLVL.

In nucleotides, the CDR3 is TGTGCCAGCAGTGATGACAGGTTATATGGCTACACCTTC. Translating gives CASSDDRLYGYTF. The chain joins TRBV2 to TRBJ1-2; possible D gene TRBD1, 6 bases. The CDR3 is 13 residues long. Germline CDR1 is SNHLY and CDR2 is FYNNEI. V gave up 3 bases and J gave up 5 bases, with 10 bases separating them.

CDR3 sequence: CAISESGTSAVEKQYF. CDR3 nucleotides: TGTGCCATCAGTGAGTCGGGAACTAGTGCGGTTGAAAAGCAGTACTTC. The J gene is TRBJ2-7, the V gene TRBV10-3, with TRBD2 as a possible D gene (5 bases). The CDR3 spans 16 residues. The germline V and J ends were trimmed by 0 bases and 8 bases, with 20 bases remaining between them. Per the germline V gene, CDR1 is ENHRY and CDR2 is SYGVKD.

The chain employs TRBV19 and TRBJ1-6; 10 nucleotides align to TRBD1. Germline V gene sequence: CDR1 LNHDA, CDR2 SQIVND (reference sequence). Unmatched junction bases numbered 6, after V lost 5 bases and J lost 8 bases. The CDR3 has 15 residues. CDR3 sequence: CASSVLGTGDSPLHF. The CDR3 DNA is TGTGCCAGTAGTGTGTTGGGGACAGGGGATTCACCCCTCCACTTT.

The V call is TRBV5-4, the J call TRBJ2-7, with 7 positions matching TRBD1. V lost 4 bases and J lost 3; bases outside the gene matches: 10. The V gene's germline CDR1 is SGHNT and CDR2 YYREEE (reference sequence). This CDR3 contains 15 residues. As DNA, the CDR3 is TGTGCCAGCAGCCCTAGTGGGCAGGGGGACTACGAGCAGTACTTC. Residues: CASSPSGQGDYEQYF.

The chain couples TRBV9 to TRBJ1-6, with D possibly TRBD1 on 5 matching bases. The CDR3 contains 16 residues. The V and J ends lost 4 bases and 5 bases respectively, with 16 bases between them. CDR1 and CDR2 (germline): SGDLS, YYNGEE. The CDR3 here is CASSQLFDSHNSPLHF. The CDR3, as DNA: TGTGCCAGCAGCCAACTTTTCGACAGCCATAATTCACCCCTCCACTTT.

The chain is built from TRBV5-1 and TRBJ1-2; 8 nucleotides align to TRBD1. Germline V gene lookup returns CDR1 SGHRS and CDR2 YFSETQ. V shed 3 bases, J shed 1 base, and the junction held 8 bases outside the gene matches. The CDR3 is made up of 16 amino acids. CDR3 protein: CASSYGTGGVNYGYTF. In nucleotides, the CDR3 is TGCGCCAGCAGCTATGGGACAGGAGGCGTTAACTATGGCTACACCTTC.

The chain's CDR3 is CASRNQGAVEKLFF. The CDR3 DNA follows: TGTGCCAGCAGAAATCAGGGGGCTGTTGAAAAACTGTTTTTT. The gene calls are TRBV27 and TRBJ1-4; 8 positions match TRBD1. Germline V gene sequence: CDR1 MNHEY, CDR2 SMNVEV (reference sequence). V was pared by 6 bases and J by 7 bases, with 7 bases of the junction left unmatched. The CDR3 contains 14 residues. The full variable domain, rest sourced from reference TRBV27 and TRBJ1-4, is EAQVTQNPRYLITVTGKKLTVTCSQNMNHEYMSWYRQDPGLGLRQIYYSMNVEVTDKGDVPEGYKVSRKEKRNFPLILESPSPNQTSLYFCASRNQGAVEKLFFGSGTQLSVL.

The chain employs TRBV29-1 and TRBJ2-7, with TRBD1 matching over 8 bases. With V trimmed by 4 bases and J by 5 bases, 7 bases remained unmatched. Germline V gene sequence: CDR1 SQVTM, CDR2 ANQGSEA. The CDR3 sequence is 13 residues long. The CDR3 spells CSVGTGSFDEQYF. CDR3 DNA sequence: TGCAGCGTTGGGACAGGGTCTTTCGACGAGCAGTACTTC.

J is TRBJ2-5 and V is TRBV6-5; 10 positions agree with TRBD1. This CDR3 is 15 amino acids long. V gave up 2 bases and J gave up 3 bases; unmatched junction bases: 3. Germline CDR1 reads MNHEY; CDR2 reads SVGAGI. CDR3 residues: CASSYVGTGEETQYF. CDR3 coding DNA: TGTGCCAGCAGTTACGTGGGGACAGGGGAAGAGACCCAGTACTTC.

This rearrangement joins TRBV20-1 to TRBJ1-4; D gene unclear. The CDR3 consists of 11 residues. V lost 1 base and J 7 bases, leaving 4 bases between the germline ends. Germline V gene lookup returns CDR1 DFQATT and CDR2 SNEGSKA (reference sequence). CDR3 nucleotides: TGCAGTGCTAGAGCGCGTGAAAAACTGTTTTTT. It translates to CSARAREKLFF.

The chain recombines TRBV4-2 with TRBJ2-7; 11 positions agree with TRBD2. The CDR3 has 16 residues. CDR1 is LGHNA, CDR2 YNFKEQ, per germline. Trimming took 2 bases from V and 3 from J; bases not matched to a gene: 6. For the CDR3, the DNA is TGTGCCAGCAGCCAAAATATCGGGACTAGCGGCTACGAGCAGTACTTC. Residues: CASSQNIGTSGYEQYF.

V usage is TRBV27 and J usage is TRBJ2-7; perhaps TRBD2 as D (6 bases). Germline CDR1 is MNHEY and CDR2 is SMNVEV (reference sequence). The CDR3 runs 14 residues. Trimming pared 0 bases from V and 0 bases from J, leaving 6 bases between. CDR3 sequence (DNA): TGTGCCAGCAGTTTATCCGGGAGCTCCTACGAGCAGTACTTC. Translated, it gives CASSLSGSSYEQYF.

This chain joins TRBV12-3 or TRBV12-4 and TRBJ1-1; 8 nucleotides line up with TRBD1. The CDR3 spans 12 residues. The J segment lost 7 bases and the V segment lost 6 bases, leaving 4 bases of the junction unmatched. This CDR3 is CASSPDRVEAFF. The CDR3 coding sequence is TGTGCCAGCAGCCCGGACAGGGTTGAAGCTTTCTTT.